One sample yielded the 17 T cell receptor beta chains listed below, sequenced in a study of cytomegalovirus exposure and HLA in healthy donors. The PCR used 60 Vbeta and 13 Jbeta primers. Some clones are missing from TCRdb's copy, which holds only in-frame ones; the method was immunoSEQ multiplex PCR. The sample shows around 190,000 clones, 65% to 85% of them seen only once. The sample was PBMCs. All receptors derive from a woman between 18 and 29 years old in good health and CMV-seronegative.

The CDR3 is CASSSPGTSGGAGETQYF. CDR3 coding DNA: TGTGCCAGCAGCTCCCCCGGGACTAGCGGGGGGGCCGGAGAGACCCAGTACTTC. The chain is built from TRBV7-2 and TRBJ2-5; 16 positions match TRBD2. The CDR3 sequence is 18 residues long. J lost 4 bases, V lost 4 bases, and 9 bases had no gene match. Germline CDR1 reads SGHTA; CDR2 reads FQGNSA.

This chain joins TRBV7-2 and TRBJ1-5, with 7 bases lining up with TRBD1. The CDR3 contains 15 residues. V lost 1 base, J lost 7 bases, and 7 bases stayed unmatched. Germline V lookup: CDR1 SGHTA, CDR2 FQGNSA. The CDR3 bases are TGTGCCAGCAGCTTAGGATCAGGGGGGAGCCAGCCCCAGCATTTT. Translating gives CASSLGSGGSQPQHF.

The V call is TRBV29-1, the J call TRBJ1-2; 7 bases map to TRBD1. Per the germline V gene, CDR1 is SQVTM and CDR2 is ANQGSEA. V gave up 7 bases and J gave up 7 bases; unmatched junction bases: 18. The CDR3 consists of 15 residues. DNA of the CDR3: TGCAGCGCGGGCACCGGGACAGATCGTTCTTCTGGCTACACCTTC. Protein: CSAGTGTDRSSGYTF.

The CDR3 region is CASSVGHGGTNEKLFF. CDR3 coding DNA: TGTGCCAGCAGCGTGGGACACGGAGGAACTAATGAAAAACTGTTTTTT. The rearrangement joins TRBV9 to TRBJ1-4; weak D call: TRBD1 (6 bases). CDR3 length: 16 residues. CDR1 and CDR2 (germline): SGDLS, YYNGEE. The V gene lost 2 bases and the J gene lost 1 base, with 12 bases spanning the gap.

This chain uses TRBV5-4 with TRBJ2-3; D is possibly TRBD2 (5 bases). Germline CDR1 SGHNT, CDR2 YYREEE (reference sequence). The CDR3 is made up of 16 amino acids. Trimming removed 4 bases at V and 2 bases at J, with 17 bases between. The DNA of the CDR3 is TGTGCCAGCAGCATACTGCGGGCTACTAACACAGATACGCAGTATTTT. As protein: CASSILRATNTDTQYF.

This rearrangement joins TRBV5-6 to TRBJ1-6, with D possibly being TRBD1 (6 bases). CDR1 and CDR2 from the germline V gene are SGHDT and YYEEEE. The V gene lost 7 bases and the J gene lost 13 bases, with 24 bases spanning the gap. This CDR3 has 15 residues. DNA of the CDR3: TGTGCCAGCTCGAAGAGGTTAGCAGGGGATCGCCCCCTCCACTTT. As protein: CASSKRLAGDRPLHF.

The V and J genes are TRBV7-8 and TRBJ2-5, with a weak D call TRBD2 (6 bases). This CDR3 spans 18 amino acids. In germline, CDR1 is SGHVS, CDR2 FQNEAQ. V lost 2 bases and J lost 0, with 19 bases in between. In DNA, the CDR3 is TGTGCCAGCAGCTTAAAGGTCAGCGGGCATAGGTACCAAGAGACCCAGTACTTC. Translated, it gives CASSLKVSGHRYQETQYF.

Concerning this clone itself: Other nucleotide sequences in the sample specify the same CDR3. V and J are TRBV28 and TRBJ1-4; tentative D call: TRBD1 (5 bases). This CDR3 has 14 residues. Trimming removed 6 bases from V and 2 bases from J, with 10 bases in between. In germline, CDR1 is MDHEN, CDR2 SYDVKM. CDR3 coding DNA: TGTGCCAGCAGGGCAGGGAGGACTAATGAAAAACTGTTTTTT. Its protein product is CASRAGRTNEKLFF.

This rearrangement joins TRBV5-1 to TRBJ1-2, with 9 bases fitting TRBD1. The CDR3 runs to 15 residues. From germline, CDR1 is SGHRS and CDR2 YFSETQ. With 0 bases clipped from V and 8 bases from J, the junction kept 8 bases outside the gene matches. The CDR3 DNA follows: TGCGCCAGCAGCTTGGAAGGACAGGGGATCGACGGCTACACCTTC. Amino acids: CASSLEGQGIDGYTF.

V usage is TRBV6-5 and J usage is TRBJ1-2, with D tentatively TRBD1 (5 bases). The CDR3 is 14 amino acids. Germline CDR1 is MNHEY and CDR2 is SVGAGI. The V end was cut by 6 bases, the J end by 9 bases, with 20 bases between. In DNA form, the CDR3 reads TGTGCCAGCAGCAGCGGGACCGACGTCGGGAGCTACACCTTC. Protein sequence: CASSSGTDVGSYTF.

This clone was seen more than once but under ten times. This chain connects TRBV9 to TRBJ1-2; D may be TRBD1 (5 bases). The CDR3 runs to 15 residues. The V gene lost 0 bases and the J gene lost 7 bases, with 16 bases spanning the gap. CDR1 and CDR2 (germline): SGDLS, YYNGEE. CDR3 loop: CASSVAGQGRSGYTF. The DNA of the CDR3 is TGTGCCAGCAGCGTAGCTGGGCAGGGCAGGAGTGGCTACACCTTC.

The CDR3 region is CASSPGAQETQYF. The DNA of the CDR3 is TGTGCCAGCAGCCCGGGAGCCCAAGAGACCCAGTACTTC. V is TRBV7-3 and J is TRBJ2-5; D perhaps matches TRBD2 (6 bases). Germline V CDR1 and CDR2: SGHTA, FQGTGA. CDR3 length equals 13 residues. The V end was cut by 5 bases, the J end by 1 base, with 8 bases between.

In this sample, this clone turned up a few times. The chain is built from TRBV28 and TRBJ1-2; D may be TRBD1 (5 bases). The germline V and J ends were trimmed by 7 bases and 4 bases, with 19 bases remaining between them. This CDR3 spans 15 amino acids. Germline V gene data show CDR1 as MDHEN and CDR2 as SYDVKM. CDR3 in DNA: TGTGCCAGCACCAAAAGGGGCTCTCGGGTCTATGGCTACACCTTC. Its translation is CASTKRGSRVYGYTF.

CDR3 region: CASSEGWGRRSYNEQFF. DNA for the CDR3: TGTGCCAGCAGTGAAGGGTGGGGGCGCCGCTCCTACAATGAGCAGTTCTTC. This chain links TRBV6-1 with TRBJ2-1; possibly TRBD1 for D (6 bases). The CDR3 runs to 17 residues. V shed 1 base and J shed 0 bases, with 13 bases lying between them. Germline CDR1 and CDR2: MNHNS and SASEGT.

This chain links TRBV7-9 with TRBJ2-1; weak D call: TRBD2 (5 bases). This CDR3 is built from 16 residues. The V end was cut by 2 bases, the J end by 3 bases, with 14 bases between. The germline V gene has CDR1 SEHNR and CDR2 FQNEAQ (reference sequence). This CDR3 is CASSLTGSPDYNEQFF. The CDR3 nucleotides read TGTGCCAGCAGCTTAACGGGGTCTCCCGACTACAATGAGCAGTTCTTC.

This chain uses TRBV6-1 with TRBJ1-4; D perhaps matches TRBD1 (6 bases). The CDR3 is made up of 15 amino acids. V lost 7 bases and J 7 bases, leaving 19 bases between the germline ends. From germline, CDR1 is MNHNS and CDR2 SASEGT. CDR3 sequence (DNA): TGTGCCAGCACGAACCACAGGGATACCTTTGAAAAACTGTTTTTT. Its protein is CASTNHRDTFEKLFF.

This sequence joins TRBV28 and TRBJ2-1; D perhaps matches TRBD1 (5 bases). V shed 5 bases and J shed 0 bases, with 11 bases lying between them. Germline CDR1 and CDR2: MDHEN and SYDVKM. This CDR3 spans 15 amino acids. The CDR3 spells CASSAGISSYNEQFF. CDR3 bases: TGTGCCAGCAGTGCAGGGATAAGCTCCTACAATGAGCAGTTCTTC.